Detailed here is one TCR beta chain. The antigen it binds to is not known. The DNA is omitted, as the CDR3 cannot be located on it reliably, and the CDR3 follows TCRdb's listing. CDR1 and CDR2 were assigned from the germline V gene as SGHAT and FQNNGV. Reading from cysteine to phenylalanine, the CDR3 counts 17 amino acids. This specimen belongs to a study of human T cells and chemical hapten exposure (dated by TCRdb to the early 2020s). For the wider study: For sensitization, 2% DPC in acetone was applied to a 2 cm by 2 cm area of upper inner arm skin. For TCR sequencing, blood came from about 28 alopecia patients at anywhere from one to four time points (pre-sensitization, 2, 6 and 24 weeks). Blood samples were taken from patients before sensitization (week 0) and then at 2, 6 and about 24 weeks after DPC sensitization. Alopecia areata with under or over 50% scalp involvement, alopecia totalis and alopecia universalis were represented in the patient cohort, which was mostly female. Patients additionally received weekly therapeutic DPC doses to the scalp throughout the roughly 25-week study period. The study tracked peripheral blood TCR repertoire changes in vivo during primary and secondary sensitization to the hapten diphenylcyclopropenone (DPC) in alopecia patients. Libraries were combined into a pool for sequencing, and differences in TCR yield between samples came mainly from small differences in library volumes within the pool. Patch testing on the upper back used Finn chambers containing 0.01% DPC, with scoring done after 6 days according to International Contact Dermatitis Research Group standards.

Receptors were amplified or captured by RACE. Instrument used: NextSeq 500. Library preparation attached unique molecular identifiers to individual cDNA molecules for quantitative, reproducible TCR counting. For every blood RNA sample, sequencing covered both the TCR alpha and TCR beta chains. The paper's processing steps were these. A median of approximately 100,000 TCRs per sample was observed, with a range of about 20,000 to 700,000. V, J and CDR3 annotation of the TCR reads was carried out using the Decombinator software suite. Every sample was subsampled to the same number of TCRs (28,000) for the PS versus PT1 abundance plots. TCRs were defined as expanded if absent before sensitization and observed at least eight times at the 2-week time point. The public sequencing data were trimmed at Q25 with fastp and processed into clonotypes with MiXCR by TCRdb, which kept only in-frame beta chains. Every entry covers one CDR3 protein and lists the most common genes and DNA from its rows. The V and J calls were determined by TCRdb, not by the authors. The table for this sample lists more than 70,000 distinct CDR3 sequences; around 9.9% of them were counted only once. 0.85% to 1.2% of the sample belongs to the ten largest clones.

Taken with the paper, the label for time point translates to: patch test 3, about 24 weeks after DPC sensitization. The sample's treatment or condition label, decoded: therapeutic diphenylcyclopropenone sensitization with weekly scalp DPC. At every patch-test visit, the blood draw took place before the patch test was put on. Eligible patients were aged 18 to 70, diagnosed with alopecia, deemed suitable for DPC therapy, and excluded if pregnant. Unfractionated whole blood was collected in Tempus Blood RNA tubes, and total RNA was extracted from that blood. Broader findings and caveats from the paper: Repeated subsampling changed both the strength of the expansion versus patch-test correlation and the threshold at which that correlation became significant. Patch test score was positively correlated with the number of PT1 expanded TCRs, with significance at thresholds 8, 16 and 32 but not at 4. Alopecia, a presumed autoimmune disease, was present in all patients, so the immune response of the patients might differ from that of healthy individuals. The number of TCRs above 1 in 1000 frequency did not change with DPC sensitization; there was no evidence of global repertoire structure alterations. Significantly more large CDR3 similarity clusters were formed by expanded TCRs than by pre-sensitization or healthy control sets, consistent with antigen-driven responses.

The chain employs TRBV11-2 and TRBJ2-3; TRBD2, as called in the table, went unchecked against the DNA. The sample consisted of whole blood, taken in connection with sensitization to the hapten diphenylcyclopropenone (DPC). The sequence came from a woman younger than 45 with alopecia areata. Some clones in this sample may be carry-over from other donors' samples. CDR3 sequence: CASSLVARGNERGPSVF.